The rows below give T cell receptor beta chains drawn from one sample of a study of cytomegalovirus exposure and HLA in healthy donors. The data were produced by immunoSEQ multiplex PCR, yet TCRdb's version contains in-frame clones alone and is incomplete. This sample has 200,000 or so clones, with roughly 85% found just once. The sample consisted of PBMCs. The receptors derive from a man between 18 and 29 years old in good health and CMV-seronegative. CDR3s include the opening cysteine and the closing phenylalanine or tryptophan. A D gene is named only where the DNA matches it firmly. Clone size is shown for a subset of rows, as once, few, many or a class of expanded clone.

j_call: TRBJ1-5; d_call: -; v_call: TRBV7-9; clone_size: -; cdr3_aa: CASSYTGTGQPQHF; cdr3_nt: TGTGCCAGCAGCTATACAGGTACTGGTCAGCCCCAGCATTTT
j_call: TRBJ1-1; d_call: -; v_call: TRBV10-3; clone_size: few; cdr3_aa: CAISESDTPNTEAFF; cdr3_nt: TGTGCCATCAGTGAGTCGGACACCCCGAACACTGAAGCTTTCTTT
j_call: TRBJ2-1; d_call: -; v_call: TRBV6-6; clone_size: few; cdr3_aa: CASSRGGNNNEQFF; cdr3_nt: TGTGCCAGCAGCCGCGGGGGCAACAACAATGAGCAGTTCTTC
j_call: TRBJ1-2; d_call: -; v_call: TRBV5-6; clone_size: -; cdr3_aa: CASSWRELLGGYTF; cdr3_nt: TGTGCCAGCAGCTGGAGGGAGCTACTCGGCGGCTACACCTTC
j_call: TRBJ2-7; d_call: -; v_call: TRBV7-9; clone_size: few; cdr3_aa: CASSLGGDYEQYF; cdr3_nt: TGTGCCAGCAGCTTAGGGGGGGACTACGAGCAGTACTTC
j_call: TRBJ1-1; d_call: TRBD1; v_call: TRBV11-2; clone_size: -; cdr3_aa: CASSLGGQGSTEAFF; cdr3_nt: TGTGCCAGCAGCTTAGGCGGACAGGGAAGCACTGAAGCTTTCTTT
j_call: TRBJ2-5; d_call: TRBD1; v_call: TRBV7-8; clone_size: -; cdr3_aa: CASSLGQGAGTHETQYF; cdr3_nt: TGTGCCAGCAGCTTAGGACAGGGGGCGGGTACACATGAGACCCAGTACTTC
j_call: TRBJ2-7; d_call: -; v_call: TRBV5-4; clone_size: -; cdr3_aa: CASSFALEQYF; cdr3_nt: TGTGCCAGCAGCTTTGCGCTCGAGCAGTACTTC
j_call: TRBJ2-7; d_call: -; v_call: TRBV19; clone_size: -; cdr3_aa: CASTNRWTGSTYEQYF; cdr3_nt: TGTGCCAGTACCAATAGGTGGACGGGATCAACCTACGAGCAGTACTTC
j_call: TRBJ2-1; d_call: TRBD2; v_call: TRBV27; clone_size: -; cdr3_aa: CASSLREGYNEQFF; cdr3_nt: TGTGCCAGCAGTTTACGGGAGGGATACAATGAGCAGTTCTTC
j_call: TRBJ2-5; d_call: TRBD1; v_call: TRBV6-1; clone_size: -; cdr3_aa: CASSRDRGRQETQYF; cdr3_nt: TGTGCCAGCAGCCGTGACAGGGGGCGGCAAGAGACCCAGTACTTC
j_call: TRBJ1-5; d_call: -; v_call: TRBV30; clone_size: -; cdr3_aa: CAWSASYSNQPQHF; cdr3_nt: TGTGCCTGGAGCGCTAGTTATAGCAATCAGCCCCAGCATTTT
j_call: TRBJ1-5; d_call: -; v_call: TRBV12-2; clone_size: -; cdr3_aa: CASRLALWTGDFRSQPQHF; cdr3_nt: TGTGCAAGTCGCTTAGCTCTTTGGACAGGGGATTTCCGCAGTCAGCCCCAGCATTTT
j_call: TRBJ1-5; d_call: TRBD1; v_call: TRBV4-2; clone_size: -; cdr3_aa: CASGSGGRNQPQHF; cdr3_nt: TGTGCCAGCGGCTCAGGGGGTCGTAATCAGCCCCAGCATTTT
j_call: TRBJ2-2; d_call: TRBD1; v_call: TRBV28; clone_size: -; cdr3_aa: CASERTGGPGELFF; cdr3_nt: TGTGCCAGCGAACGCACAGGGGGCCCCGGGGAGCTGTTTTTT
j_call: TRBJ2-3; d_call: TRBD1; v_call: TRBV5-6; clone_size: -; cdr3_aa: CASSQATGGDTQYF; cdr3_nt: TGTGCCAGCAGCCAGGCTACAGGGGGAGATACGCAGTATTTT
j_call: TRBJ1-1; d_call: TRBD1; v_call: TRBV4-3; clone_size: -; cdr3_aa: CASSQETGILNTEAFF; cdr3_nt: TGCGCCAGCAGCCAGGAGACAGGGATTCTGAACACTGAAGCTTTCTTT
j_call: TRBJ2-5; d_call: -; v_call: TRBV5-1; clone_size: -; cdr3_aa: CASSLAWAQETQYF; cdr3_nt: TGCGCCAGCAGCTTGGCCTGGGCTCAAGAGACCCAGTACTTC
j_call: TRBJ2-1; d_call: -; v_call: TRBV6-6; clone_size: once; cdr3_aa: CASSYSNEARNEQFF; cdr3_nt: TGTGCCAGCAGTTACTCGAACGAGGCTAGGAATGAGCAGTTCTTC
j_call: TRBJ1-2; d_call: TRBD1; v_call: TRBV14; clone_size: -; cdr3_aa: CASIRGGAGYGYTF; cdr3_nt: TGTGCCAGCATCAGAGGGGGCGCGGGGTATGGCTACACCTTC
j_call: TRBJ2-3; d_call: TRBD2; v_call: TRBV7-9; clone_size: -; cdr3_aa: CASSPWTSGTDTQYF; cdr3_nt: TGTGCCAGCAGCCCTTGGACTAGCGGCACAGATACGCAGTATTTT
j_call: TRBJ1-2; d_call: -; v_call: TRBV29-1; clone_size: -; cdr3_aa: CSVPGVGHGYTF; cdr3_nt: TGCAGCGTTCCAGGGGTTGGCCATGGCTACACCTTC
j_call: TRBJ2-6; d_call: -; v_call: TRBV7-2; clone_size: -; cdr3_aa: CASSFGNVLTF; cdr3_nt: TGTGCCAGCAGCTTCGGGAACGTCCTGACTTTC
j_call: TRBJ1-1; d_call: TRBD1; v_call: TRBV19; clone_size: -; cdr3_aa: CASRRQGNTEAFF; cdr3_nt: TGTGCCAGTAGGAGACAGGGGAACACTGAAGCTTTCTTT